Sequencing of this T cell receptor beta chain was carried out in a study of T-cell reconstitution after alpha-beta-depleted transplantation in children. For this clonotype: As yet, its antigen is unknown.

Whole-study results and caveats: Several hundred rapidly expanded clones from non-depleted graft cells reportedly supplied alpha-beta T cells about two months post-transplant. When one year had passed after transplant, most T-cell counts and diversity came from newly produced T cells. Some patients' high day-60 TCRbeta diversity was traced to surviving recipient T cells and thymic progenitors.

A TCRbeta library incorporating unique molecular identifiers was prepared. TCRdb re-called the PCR reads with MiXCR, one entry per CDR3 protein. This repertoire shows 200,000 to 250,000 distinct CDR3 sequences, 11% found once; its top ten account for approximately 28%. V was trimmed by 1 base and J by 2 bases, leaving 8 bases between them. Germline CDR1 reads LGHDT; CDR2 reads YNNKEL (reference sequence). CDR3 length: 14 residues. The clonotype originates from a child younger than two with acute myeloid leukemia, due to receive a stem cell transplant. The source was PBMCs, collected before TCRalphabeta/CD19-depleted stem cell transplant. The chain employs TRBV3-1 and TRBJ1-2; D gene ambiguous. For the CDR3, the DNA is TGTGCCAGCAGCCAAGGGGCAGCGAACTATGGCTACACCTTC. This gives the protein CASSQGAANYGYTF.